The next 7 T cell receptor beta chains were all read from a single sample in a study of CD4 T cells in relation to SARS-CoV-2 and coronaviruses. The unexposed donors gave CD4+ T cells in about 2011-2019, prior to COVID-19. After roughly 9 days of culture, CD4+ T cells were isolated. These receptors' antigens are unknown. Repertoires were generated with immunoSEQ multiplex PCR, while TCRdb's copy carries only in-frame clones and drops some. The sample holds roughly 25,000 clones, 77% seen once. Input material: CD4+ T cells from PBMCs, cultured in vitro. Receptor source: a human donor in good health.

This chain joins TRBV4-1 and TRBJ1-1; a weak D match, TRBD1 (5 bases). V was cut by 5 bases and J by 10 bases, with 26 bases left in between. Germline V CDR1 and CDR2: MGHRA, YSYEKL. CDR3 length: 16 residues. The CDR3 DNA reads as TGCGCCAGCAGCGTCCCGGGGGGGGGTAAGACCATAGCAGCTTTCTTT. It codes for CASSVPGGGKTIAAFF.

This clone was counted a single time. The chain carries TRBV21-1 and TRBJ1-1. TRBV21-1 is termed a pseudogene. The CDR3 contains 12 residues. CDR3 in amino acids: CASSKAEPEAFF. As DNA, the CDR3 is TGTGCCAGCAGCAAAGCTGAGCCTGAAGCTTTCTTT.

The V gene is TRBV6-5, the J gene TRBJ2-7; D might be TRBD1 or TRBD2, each matching 5 bases. V lost 6 bases and J 3 bases, leaving 15 bases between the germline ends. Germline V gene data show CDR1 as MNHEY and CDR2 as SVGAGI. This CDR3 comprises 14 residues. The CDR3 DNA follows: TGTGCCAGCAGACTTAACCGGGACGGCTACGAGCAGTACTTC. It encodes CASRLNRDGYEQYF.

The V gene is TRBV5-5, the J gene TRBJ2-7, with D maybe TRBD2 (5 bases). Germline V gene sequence: CDR1 SGHKS, CDR2 YYEKEE (reference sequence). The CDR3 contains 15 residues. V lost 0 bases, J lost 3 bases, and 13 bases lay in between. This CDR3 reads CASSLVPGTSYEQYF. CDR3 nucleotide sequence: TGTGCCAGCAGCTTGGTACCGGGAACGAGCTACGAGCAGTACTTC.

The V call is TRBV11-2, the J call TRBJ1-6, with a weak D call TRBD1 (6 bases). V lost 0 bases and J lost 0, with 15 bases in between. There are 19 residues in the CDR3. Germline V gene data show CDR1 as SGHAT and CDR2 as FQNNGV. The CDR3 nucleotides are TGTGCCAGCAGCTTAGACTTAGTCAAAGGGGGCTCCTATAATTCACCCCTCCACTTT. Its translation is CASSLDLVKGGSYNSPLHF.

The chain recombines TRBV5-1 with TRBJ1-1; 8 positions agree with TRBD1. The CDR3 has 13 residues. Germline V CDR1 and CDR2: SGHRS, YFSETQ. V was clipped by 5 bases and J by 3 bases; unmatched bases: 3. CDR3 coding DNA: TGCGCCAGCAGGTTGACAGGGGACACTGAAGCTTTCTTT. It encodes CASRLTGDTEAFF.

This clone turned up a few times. The CDR3 protein is CASSLIGPTGELFF. CDR3 bases: TGTGCCAGCAGCTTGATCGGCCCAACCGGGGAGCTGTTTTTT. The rearrangement uses TRBV5-6 and TRBJ2-2; D ambiguous. CDR3 length equals 14 residues. Germline CDR1 is SGHDT and CDR2 is YYEEEE. Trimming stripped 1 base from V and 5 bases from J, with 9 bases between.